This T cell receptor (beta chain) derives from a study of T cell changes during pregnancy in multiple sclerosis. Trimming took 5 bases from V and 2 from J, leaving 16 bases between them. The CDR3 has 15 amino acids. The germline CDR1 and CDR2 sequences are SGHAT and FQDESV (reference sequence). Assay: immunoSEQ multiplex PCR; the TCRdb copy retains only in-frame clones and omits some. The sample lists 60,000 to 90,000 clones, 92% seen once, with 1.5% to 2% in the top ten. Sequences were derived from peripheral blood, sampled in the first trimester of pregnancy. The chain links TRBV11-1 to TRBJ2-7; D might be TRBD1 (6 bases). This TCR was sampled from a female donor in good health, enrolled as a control in a pregnancy study. The CDR3 DNA reads as TGTGCCAGCAGCCCGTACAGGGATGGGGCCTACGAGCAGTACTTC. It codes for CASSPYRDGAYEQYF.